This TCR beta chain comes out of a study of T cells in localized non-small cell lung cancer. Note on this clone: Its antigen remains unidentified.

Germline loops: CDR1 SGHNT, CDR2 YYREEE (reference sequence). The V segment lost 1 base and the J segment 2 bases; nucleotides outside the gene matches: 7. This CDR3 spans 16 amino acids. Whole-study results and caveats: There was an association of higher blood T cell density with longer overall survival. The appearance of a median roughly 58 of the top 100 tumor clones was seen in adjacent lung. It was uninvolved adjacent lung that showed the highest T cell clonality, exceeding tumor.

Clones were sequenced by immunoSEQ multiplex PCR, and TCRdb holds only the in-frame ones, with some missing. The top ten clones hold roughly 4% of a sample with 25,000 to 35,000 clones, over 80% of them seen once. This material consisted of peripheral blood mononuclear cells, taken before any cancer treatment. The V and J genes are TRBV5-4 and TRBJ2-3, with 7 bases identical to TRBD2. This sequence originates from a woman aged 40-69 years with stage III lung adenocarcinoma. CDR3 bases: TGTGCCAGCAGCTTGAGGGTCACTAGCGCCACAGATACGCAGTATTTT. This translates into CASSLRVTSATDTQYF.